This is a list of T cell receptor beta chains from one sample in a study of CD8 T cells in Susac syndrome. TCRdb passed the immunoSEQ multiplex PCR reads through MiXCR, listing each CDR3 protein once. The data show 120,000 to 150,000 distinct CDR3 sequences, approximately 94% seen once. Sequenced: CD4+ T cells from PBMCs. The receptor source for this set is a human donor in good health. Both conserved end residues are part of each CDR3. The order of the fields is J gene, V gene, CDR3 protein.

>TRBJ2-7|TRBV10-3
CAISESRYEQYF
>TRBJ1-3|TRBV30
CARVVSGGNTIYF
>TRBJ2-1|TRBV2
CATLAALYNEQFF
>TRBJ1-2|TRBV11-2
CASSLVGAGNDYGYTF
>TRBJ2-1|TRBV9
CASSVEGLAGVWTYNEQFF
>TRBJ1-1|TRBV5-1
CASSLEQGANTEAFF
>TRBJ1-2|TRBV30
CAWSVGGGYGYTF
>TRBJ1-2|TRBV25-1
CASSAGTGAWNGYTF
>TRBJ2-1|TRBV20-1
CSAKSASSPLLEQFF
>TRBJ2-7|TRBV10-3
CAISDYRGPYEQYF
>TRBJ1-2|TRBV2
CASSEALGGGYTF
>TRBJ2-2|TRBV5-1
CASSFGTQGTGELFF
>TRBJ2-3|TRBV5-4
CASSYKDGGTDTQYF
>TRBJ2-3|TRBV6-1
CASRNTDTQYF
>TRBJ1-3|TRBV12-3/TRBV12-4
CASSQQTGRNTIYF
>TRBJ2-1|TRBV5-1
CASSFGSGTIPNEQFF
>TRBJ2-5|TRBV30
CAWSGSAKTQYF
>TRBJ2-2|TRBV15
CATSRDLSGAGELFF
>TRBJ2-2|TRBV24-1
CATSDPRAGSNTGELFF
>TRBJ2-2|TRBV10-3
CAIRGVGGSGTGELFF
>TRBJ2-5|TRBV2
CAMRMGEKETQYF
>TRBJ1-2|TRBV2
CASILRPGANYGYTF
>TRBJ2-1|TRBV27
CASSLAWSTTRNEQFF
>TRBJ2-3|TRBV5-4
CASSSRGLRTDTQYF
>TRBJ1-5|TRBV30
CAWSLDRVNQPQHF
>TRBJ1-5|TRBV5-1
CASSLPERAGGNQPQHF
>TRBJ2-3|TRBV3-1
CASSQGRAQYF
>TRBJ1-5|TRBV10-3
CAISTDRSQPQHF
>TRBJ1-1|TRBV10-3
CAISEVGAGGEAFF
>TRBJ2-5|TRBV19
CASSRDRGPETQYF
>TRBJ2-1|TRBV5-4
CASSLGGLATNEQFF
>TRBJ1-1|TRBV9
CASSAVGGSTEAFF
>TRBJ2-2|TRBV2
CASTTLGQGARVTGELFF
>TRBJ1-2|TRBV3-1
CASSQDMAASYGYTF
>TRBJ2-7|TRBV28
CASRLGTRGYEQYF
>TRBJ2-1|TRBV11-2
CASSVDRVGNEQFF
>TRBJ2-4|TRBV28
CASSPTGSGTVKNIQYF
>TRBJ2-1|TRBV2
CASSKGLPIQFF
>TRBJ1-2|TRBV5-6
CASSQRDRGIYGYTF
>TRBJ2-7|TRBV18
CASSLGQGASYEQYF
>TRBJ2-5|TRBV20-1
CSARSRLAGAVETQYF
>TRBJ1-1|TRBV29-1
CSVVGGVNTEAFF
>TRBJ1-5|TRBV10-3
CAIRQSVNQPQHF
>TRBJ1-5|TRBV19
CASSAGPSNQPQHF
>TRBJ1-2|TRBV28
CASSSQVAGKKGYGYTF
>TRBJ2-3|TRBV6-5
CASSYTLPPDTQYF
>TRBJ2-1|TRBV9
CASSVGLGGPLEVKQFF
>TRBJ1-2|TRBV5-1
CASSLDGGGYGYTF
>TRBJ2-7|TRBV2
CAIETSGSSYEQYF
>TRBJ1-3|TRBV12-3/TRBV12-4
CASLGGYDGNTIYF